In this sample, the clone carrying this T cell receptor beta chain turned up many times. These data are taken from a study of CD8 T cells in ankylosing spondylitis. With 2 bases removed from V and 3 bases from J, the gap between germline ends came to 14 bases. This CDR3 has 16 amino acids. CDR1 is SGHRS, CDR2 YFSETQ, per germline. In TCRdb, the 5' RACE reads were re-called with MiXCR into one record per CDR3 protein. Of about 160,000 distinct CDR3 sequences in the sample, around 18% are singletons; the top ten hold about 8.3%. The sequenced sample was blood, either unsorted or a sorted T cell fraction (not recorded which). This chain joins TRBV5-1 and TRBJ2-2; a weak D match, TRBD2 (6 bases). The sequence derives from a male donor with ankylosing spondylitis or in good health (not recorded which). The chain's CDR3 is CASSFLEGFDTGELFF. CDR3 nucleotides: TGCGCCAGCAGCTTCCTGGAGGGGTTCGACACCGGGGAGCTGTTTTTT.